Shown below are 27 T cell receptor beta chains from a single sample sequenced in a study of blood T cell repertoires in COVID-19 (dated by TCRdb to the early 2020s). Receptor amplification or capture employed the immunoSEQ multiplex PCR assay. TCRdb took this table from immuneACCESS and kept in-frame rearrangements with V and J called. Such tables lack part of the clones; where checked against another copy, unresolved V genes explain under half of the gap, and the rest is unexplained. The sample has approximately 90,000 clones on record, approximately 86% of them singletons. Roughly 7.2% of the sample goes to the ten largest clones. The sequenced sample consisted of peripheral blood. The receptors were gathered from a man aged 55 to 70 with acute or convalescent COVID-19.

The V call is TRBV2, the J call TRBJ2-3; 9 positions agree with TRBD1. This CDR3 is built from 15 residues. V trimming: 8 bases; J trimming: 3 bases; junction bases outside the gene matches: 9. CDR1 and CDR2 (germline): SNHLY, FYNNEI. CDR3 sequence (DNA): TGTGCCAGCCTGAGGCCCGGACAGGGGACAGATACGCAGTATTTT. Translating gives CASLRPGQGTDTQYF. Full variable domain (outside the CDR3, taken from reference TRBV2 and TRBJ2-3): EPEVTQTPSHQVTQMGQEVILRCVPISNHLYFYWYRQILGQKVEFLVSFYNNEISEKSEIFDDQFSVERPDGSNFTLKIRSTKLEDSAMYFCASLRPGQGTDTQYFGPGTRLTVL.

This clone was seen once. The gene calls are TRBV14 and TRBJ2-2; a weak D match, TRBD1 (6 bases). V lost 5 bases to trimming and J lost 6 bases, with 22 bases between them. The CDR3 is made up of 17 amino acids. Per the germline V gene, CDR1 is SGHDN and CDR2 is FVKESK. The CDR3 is CASSYYTVGTLPGELFF. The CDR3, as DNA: TGTGCCAGCAGCTATTACACGGTGGGGACACTTCCCGGGGAGCTGTTTTTT.

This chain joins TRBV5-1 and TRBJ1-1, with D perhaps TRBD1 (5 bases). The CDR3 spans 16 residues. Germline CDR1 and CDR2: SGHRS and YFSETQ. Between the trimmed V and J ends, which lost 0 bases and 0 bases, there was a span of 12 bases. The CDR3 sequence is CASSLGQGKMNTEAFF. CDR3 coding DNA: TGCGCCAGCAGCTTGGGTCAGGGTAAGATGAACACTGAAGCTTTCTTT.

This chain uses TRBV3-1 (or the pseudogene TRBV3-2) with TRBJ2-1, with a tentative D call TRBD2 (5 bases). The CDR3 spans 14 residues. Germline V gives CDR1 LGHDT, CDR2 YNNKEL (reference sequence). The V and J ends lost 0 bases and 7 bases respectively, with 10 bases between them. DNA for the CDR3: TGTGCCAGCAGCCAAGATATTAAGCGGAATGAGCAGTTCTTC. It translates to CASSQDIKRNEQFF.

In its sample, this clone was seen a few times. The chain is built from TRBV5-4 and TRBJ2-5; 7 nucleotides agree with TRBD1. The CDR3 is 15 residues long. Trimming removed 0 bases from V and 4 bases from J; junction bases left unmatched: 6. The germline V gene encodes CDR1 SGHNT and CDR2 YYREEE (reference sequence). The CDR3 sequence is CASSLGQGLGETQYF. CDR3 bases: TGTGCCAGCAGCTTGGGACAGGGTTTAGGAGAGACCCAGTACTTC.

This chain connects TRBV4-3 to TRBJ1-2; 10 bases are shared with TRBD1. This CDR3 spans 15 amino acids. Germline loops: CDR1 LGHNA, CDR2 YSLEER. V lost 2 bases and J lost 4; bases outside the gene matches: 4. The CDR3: CASSQLTGGFYGYTF. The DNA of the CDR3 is TGCGCCAGCAGCCAACTGACAGGGGGCTTCTATGGCTACACCTTC.

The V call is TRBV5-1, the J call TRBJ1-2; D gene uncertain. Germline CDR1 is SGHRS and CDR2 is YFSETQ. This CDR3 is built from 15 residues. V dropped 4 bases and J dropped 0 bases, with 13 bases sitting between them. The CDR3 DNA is TGCGCCAGCAGCCCCCTGGCATCAGCTAACTATGGCTACACCTTC. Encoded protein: CASSPLASANYGYTF. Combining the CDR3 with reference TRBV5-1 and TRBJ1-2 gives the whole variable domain KAGVTQTPRYLIKTRGQQVTLSCSPISGHRSVSWYQQTPGQGLQFLFEYFSETQRNKGNFPGRFSGRQFSNSRSEMNVSTLELGDSALYLCASSPLASANYGYTFGSGTRLTVV.

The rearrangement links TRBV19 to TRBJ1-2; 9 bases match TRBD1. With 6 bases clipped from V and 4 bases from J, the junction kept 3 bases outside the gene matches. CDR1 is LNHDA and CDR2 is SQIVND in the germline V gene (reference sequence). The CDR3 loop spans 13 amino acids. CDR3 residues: CASSPTGGYGYTF. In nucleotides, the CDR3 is TGTGCCAGTAGCCCGACAGGGGGCTATGGCTACACCTTC.

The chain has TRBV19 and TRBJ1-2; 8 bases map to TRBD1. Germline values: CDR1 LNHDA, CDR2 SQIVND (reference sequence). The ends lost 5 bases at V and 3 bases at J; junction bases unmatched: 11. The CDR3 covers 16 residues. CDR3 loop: CASSSSGGFVDYGYTF. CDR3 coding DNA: TGTGCCAGTAGTTCATCAGGGGGCTTTGTGGACTATGGCTACACCTTC.

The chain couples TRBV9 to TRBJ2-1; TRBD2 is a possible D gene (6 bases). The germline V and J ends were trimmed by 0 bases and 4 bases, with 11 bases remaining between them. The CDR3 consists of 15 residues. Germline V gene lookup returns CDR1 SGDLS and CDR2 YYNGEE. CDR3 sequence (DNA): TGTGCCAGCAGCGTAGGCAATCGGGGGTACAATGAGCAGTTCTTC. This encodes CASSVGNRGYNEQFF.

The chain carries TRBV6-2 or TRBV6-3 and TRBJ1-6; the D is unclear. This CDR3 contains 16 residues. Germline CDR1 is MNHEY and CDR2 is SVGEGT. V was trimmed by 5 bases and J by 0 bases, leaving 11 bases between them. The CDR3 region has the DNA TGTGCCAGCAGTCGAAGCCCGAGCTCCTATAATTCACCCCTCCACTTT. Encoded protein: CASSRSPSSYNSPLHF.

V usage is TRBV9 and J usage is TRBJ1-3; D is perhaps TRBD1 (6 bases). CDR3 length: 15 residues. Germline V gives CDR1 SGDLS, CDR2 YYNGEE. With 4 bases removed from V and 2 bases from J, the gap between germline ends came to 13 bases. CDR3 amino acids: CASSQTPGAGNTIYF. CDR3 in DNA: TGTGCCAGCAGCCAGACACCAGGGGCTGGAAACACCATATATTTT.

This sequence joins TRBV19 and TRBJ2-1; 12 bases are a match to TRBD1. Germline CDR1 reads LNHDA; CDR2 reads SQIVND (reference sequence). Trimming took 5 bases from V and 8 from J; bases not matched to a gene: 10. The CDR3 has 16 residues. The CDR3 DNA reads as TGTGCCAGTAGTTCCCCCGGGACAGGGGGCATTTATGAGCAGTTCTTC. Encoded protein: CASSSPGTGGIYEQFF.

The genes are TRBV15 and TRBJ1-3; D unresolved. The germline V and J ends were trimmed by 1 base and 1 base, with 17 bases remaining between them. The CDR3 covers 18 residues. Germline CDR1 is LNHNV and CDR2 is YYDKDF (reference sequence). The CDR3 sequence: CATSRGHSGSGSGNTIYF. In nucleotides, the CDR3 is TGTGCCACCAGCAGAGGGCACTCTGGATCAGGATCTGGAAACACCATATATTTT.

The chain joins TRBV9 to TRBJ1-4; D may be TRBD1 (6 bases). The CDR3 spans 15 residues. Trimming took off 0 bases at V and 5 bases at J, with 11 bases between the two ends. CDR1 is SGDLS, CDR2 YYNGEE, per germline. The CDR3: CASSVGGQGNEKLFF. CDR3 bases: TGTGCCAGCAGCGTAGGGGGACAAGGAAATGAAAAACTGTTTTTT.

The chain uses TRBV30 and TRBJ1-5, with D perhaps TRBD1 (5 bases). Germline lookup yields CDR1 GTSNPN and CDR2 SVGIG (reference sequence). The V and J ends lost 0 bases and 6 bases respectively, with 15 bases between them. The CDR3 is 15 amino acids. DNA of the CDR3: TGTGCCTGGAGTGTTCAGAGACAGCGGGGTCAGCCCCAGCATTTT. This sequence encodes CAWSVQRQRGQPQHF.

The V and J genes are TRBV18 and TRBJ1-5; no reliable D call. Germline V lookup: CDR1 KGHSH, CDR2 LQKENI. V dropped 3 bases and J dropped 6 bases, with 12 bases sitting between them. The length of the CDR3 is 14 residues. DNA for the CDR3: TGTGCCAGCTCACCCTCATCAGGCCCTCAGCCCCAGCATTTT. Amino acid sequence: CASSPSSGPQPQHF.

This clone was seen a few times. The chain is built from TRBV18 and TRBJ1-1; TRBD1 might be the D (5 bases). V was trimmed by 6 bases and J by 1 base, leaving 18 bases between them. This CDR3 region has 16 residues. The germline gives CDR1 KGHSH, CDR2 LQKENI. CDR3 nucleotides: TGTGCCAGCTCCCCCGGACACGTTTCGCGGAACACTGAAGCTTTCTTT. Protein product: CASSPGHVSRNTEAFF.

The CDR3 bases are TGCAGCGTTGAATTTTTAGGGGCTTACGAGCGGGAAAACCAATACGAGCAGTACTTC. Translating gives CSVEFLGAYERENQYEQYF. The chain is built from TRBV29-1 and TRBJ2-7; 7 bases map to TRBD2. CDR1 is SQVTM, CDR2 ANQGSEA, per germline. Trimming took 2 bases from V and 4 from J; bases not matched to a gene: 23. CDR3 length: 19 amino acids.

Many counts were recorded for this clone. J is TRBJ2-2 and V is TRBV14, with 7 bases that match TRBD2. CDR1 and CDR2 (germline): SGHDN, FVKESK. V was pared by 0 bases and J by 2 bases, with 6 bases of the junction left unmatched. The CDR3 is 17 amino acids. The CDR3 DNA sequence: TGTGCCAGCAGCCAAGATCGCCTAGCGGAAAACACCGGGGAGCTGTTTTTT. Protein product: CASSQDRLAENTGELFF.

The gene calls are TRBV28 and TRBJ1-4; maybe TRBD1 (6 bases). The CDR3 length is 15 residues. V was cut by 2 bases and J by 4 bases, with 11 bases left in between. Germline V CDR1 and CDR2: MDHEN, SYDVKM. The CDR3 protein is CASSLAQGINEKLFF. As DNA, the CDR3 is TGTGCCAGCAGTTTAGCACAGGGAATTAATGAAAAACTGTTTTTT.

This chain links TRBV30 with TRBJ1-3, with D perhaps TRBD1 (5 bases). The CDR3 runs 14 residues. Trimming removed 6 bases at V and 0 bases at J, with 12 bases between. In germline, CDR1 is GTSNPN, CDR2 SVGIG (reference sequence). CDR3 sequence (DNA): TGTGCCTGTGATGACAGCCTCTCTGGAAACACCATATATTTT. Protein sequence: CACDDSLSGNTIYF. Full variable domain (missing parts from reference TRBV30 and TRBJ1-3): SQTIHQWPATLVQPVGSPLSLECTVEGTSNPNLYWYRQAAGRGLQLLFYSVGIGQISSEVPQNLSASRPQDRQFILSSKKLLLSDSGFYLCACDDSLSGNTIYFGEGSWLTVV.

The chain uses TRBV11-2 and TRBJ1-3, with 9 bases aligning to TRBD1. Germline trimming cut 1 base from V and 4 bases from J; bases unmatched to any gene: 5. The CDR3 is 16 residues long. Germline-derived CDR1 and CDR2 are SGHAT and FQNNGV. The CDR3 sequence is CASSLVGQGVGNTIYF. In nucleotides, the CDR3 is TGTGCCAGCAGCTTAGTGGGACAGGGTGTCGGAAACACCATATATTTT.

The CDR3 protein is CASSFTGPTDTQYF. The CDR3 DNA sequence: TGTGCCAGCAGCTTCACAGGGCCTACAGATACGCAGTATTTT. The chain has TRBV7-3 and TRBJ2-3; weak D call: TRBD1 (6 bases). V dropped 3 bases and J dropped 3 bases, with 10 bases sitting between them. In germline, CDR1 is SGHTA, CDR2 FQGTGA. The CDR3 covers 14 residues.

CDR3 amino acids: CASSLAQGAEETQYF. Written as DNA, the CDR3 is TGTGCCAGCAGCTTAGCGCAGGGGGCCGAGGAGACCCAGTACTTC. V and J are TRBV7-9 and TRBJ2-5, with 8 bases lining up with TRBD1. Germline V lookup: CDR1 SEHNR, CDR2 FQNEAQ (reference sequence). The CDR3 spans 15 residues. Losses at the gene ends were 0 bases for V and 5 bases for J; bases not matched to a gene: 5.

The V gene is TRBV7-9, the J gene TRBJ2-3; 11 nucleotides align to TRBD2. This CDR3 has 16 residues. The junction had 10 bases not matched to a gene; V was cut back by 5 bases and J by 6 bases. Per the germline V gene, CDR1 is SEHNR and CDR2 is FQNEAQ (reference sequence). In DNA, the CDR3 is TGTGCCAGCAGCCTCGTTAGCGGGGGGGCCGGTGATACGCAGTATTTT. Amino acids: CASSLVSGGAGDTQYF.

CDR3 amino acids: CASRVGDTGELFF. The CDR3 DNA is TGTGCCAGCAGGGTAGGGGACACCGGGGAGCTGTTTTTT. V and J are TRBV7-3 and TRBJ2-2; TRBD1 is a possible D gene (5 bases). V was shortened by 6 bases and J by 3 bases, with 8 bases between the two germline ends. This CDR3 contains 13 residues. CDR1 is SGHTA, CDR2 FQGTGA, per germline.